The 18 T cell receptor beta chains below were found in one sample sequenced in a study of T cells in Graves' hyperthyroidism and ophthalmopathy (dated by TCRdb to the late 2010s). Library prep was done by multiplex PCR. TCRdb records Illumina HiSeq 2000 as the sequencer. The TCR beta CDR3 regions were amplified from the RNA transcripts. A first-round RT-PCR of the TCR CDR3 used the HTBI primer set with the Qiagen OneStep RT-PCR kit. TCRdb redid the processing of the public reads, applying fastp at Q25 and MiXCR, and retained in-frame beta chains. A single entry per CDR3 protein holds the most common genes and DNA from its merged rows. Counted in this sample were 500,000 to 750,000 distinct CDR3 sequences; around 42% of them appeared once. Approximately 8.4% of the sample lies in the top ten. The sample comprised peripheral blood or thyroid tissue (not recorded which). These receptors were taken from a young woman with Graves' hyperthyroidism.

The rearrangement joins TRBV3-1 to TRBJ1-1; the D is unclear. Germline CDR1 reads LGHDT; CDR2 reads YNNKEL (reference sequence). The V end lost 3 bases, the J end lost 4 bases, and 18 bases lay between the germline ends. The CDR3 is 16 residues long. CDR3 coding DNA: TGTGCCAGCAGCCACCCCTACGGCCCCGCGGGCACTGAAGCTTTCTTT. Amino acid sequence: CASSHPYGPAGTEAFF.

This clonotype came up many times. The J gene is TRBJ1-5, the V gene TRBV20-1, with no clear D. CDR3 length: 12 residues. V lost 6 bases to trimming and J lost 0 bases, with 6 bases between them. The germline CDR1 and CDR2 sequences are DFQATT and SNEGSKA (reference sequence). The CDR3 DNA reads as TGCAGTGCGCAATATAGCAATCAGCCCCAGCATTTT. Encoded protein: CSAQYSNQPQHF.

The chain combines TRBV10-3 with TRBJ1-2; TRBD1 matches at 8 bases. From germline, CDR1 is ENHRY and CDR2 SYGVKD. The CDR3 extends over 13 amino acids. Trimming took 2 bases from V and 7 from J; bases not matched to a gene: 3. CDR3 bases: TGTGCCATCAGTGAGCCAGGGGGCGGTGGCTACACCTTC. This translates into CAISEPGGGGYTF.

The chain combines TRBV10-3 with TRBJ1-2; 12 positions match TRBD1. This CDR3 region has 14 residues. The V segment lost 6 bases and the J segment 6 bases; nucleotides outside the gene matches: 5. Germline V gives CDR1 ENHRY, CDR2 SYGVKD. The CDR3 spells CAIRMGQGADGYTF. CDR3 in DNA: TGTGCCATCAGGATGGGACAGGGGGCCGATGGCTACACCTTC.

This clonotype was detected ten times or more. V gene TRBV4-2 combines with J gene TRBJ2-6, with D hard to call. There are 15 residues in the CDR3. The V end lost 5 bases, the J end lost 6 bases, and 14 bases lay between the germline ends. The germline V gene has CDR1 LGHNA and CDR2 YNFKEQ. This CDR3 reads CASSYGPSQANVLTF. CDR3 DNA: TGTGCCAGCAGCTATGGGCCGAGCCAGGCCAACGTCCTGACTTTC.

A note on this clonotype: A much larger clone differs by one base, so this may be a read error. J is TRBJ2-7 and V is TRBV11-2, with TRBD2 matching over 7 bases. CDR3 length: 17 amino acids. Germline V gene lookup returns CDR1 SGHAT and CDR2 FQNNGV. The CDR3 region has the DNA TGTGCCAGCACCTATGTCGCTCACGGGAGGACCACCTACGAGCAGCACTTC. Translated: CASTYVAHGRTTYEQHF.

About this clonotype itself: The junction and the germline gene differ at one end; a read error may be behind it. The chain joins TRBV7-3 to TRBJ2-1, with TRBD2 matching 7 bases. Germline values: CDR1 SGHTA, CDR2 FQGTGA. CDR3 length equals 15 residues. The CDR3 DNA reads as TGTGCCAGCAGCTTACGCGGGAGTAAGTACAGTGAGCAGTTCTTC. Translated, it gives CASSLRGSKYSEQFF. The full variable domain, rest sourced from reference TRBV7-3 and TRBJ2-1, is GAGVSQTPSNKVTEKGKYVELRCDPISGHTALYWYRQSLGQGPEFLIYFQGTGAADDSGLPNDRFFAVRPEGSVSTLKIQRTERGDSAVYLCASSLRGSKYSEQFFGPGTRLTVL.

The CDR3 spells CSVGGLAARETQYF. CDR3 coding DNA: TGCAGCGTTGGGGGACTAGCGGCAAGGGAGACCCAGTACTTC. The chain is built from TRBV29-1 and TRBJ2-5; TRBD2 matches at 11 bases. This CDR3 region has 14 residues. Germline trimming cut 4 bases from V and 5 bases from J; bases unmatched to any gene: 6. Germline V CDR1 and CDR2: SQVTM, ANQGSEA.

The chain carries TRBV7-6 and TRBJ2-5, with a weak D call TRBD1 (6 bases). V lost 5 bases and J lost 4, with 17 bases in between. The germline V gene encodes CDR1 SGHVS and CDR2 FNYEAQ. The CDR3 extends over 15 amino acids. The CDR3 loop is CASSRGMAETETQYF. For the CDR3, the DNA is TGTGCCAGCAGCAGGGGGATGGCAGAAACAGAGACCCAGTACTTC.

This clonotype came up once. A read error may be the cause here, since a much bigger clone is one base away. CDR3 DNA: TGTGCCTGTAGAGGGTGGGGGAGTGGCAATCAGCCCCAGCATTTT. It encodes CACRGWGSGNQPQHF. V usage is TRBV19 and J usage is TRBJ1-5; perhaps TRBD1 as D (5 bases). The CDR3 loop spans 15 amino acids. Germline CDR1 LNHDA, CDR2 SQIVND (reference sequence).

V gene TRBV19 combines with J gene TRBJ1-2; D gene ambiguous. The germline V and J ends were trimmed by 9 bases and 3 bases, with 17 bases remaining between them. Germline V gene sequence: CDR1 LNHDA, CDR2 SQIVND (reference sequence). The CDR3 has 14 residues. The CDR3 sequence: CASVVAAFDYGYTF. CDR3 bases: TGTGCCAGCGTTGTTGCGGCCTTCGACTATGGCTACACCTTC.

This clonotype was picked up many times. The chain couples TRBV6-4 to TRBJ2-2; no firm D call. CDR3 length: 15 amino acids. Trimming left V 2 bases short and J 2 bases short, with 9 bases between. The V gene's germline CDR1 is MRHNA and CDR2 SNTAGT. The CDR3 nucleotides read TGTGCCAGCAGTGACGGAAGGGATAACACCGGGGAGCTGTTTTTT. It is translated as CASSDGRDNTGELFF.

This clonotype was found many times. V gene TRBV2 combines with J gene TRBJ2-7; D gene ambiguous. The ends were cut back, 4 bases at V and 4 bases at J, with 8 bases in the middle. This CDR3 is built from 12 residues. The germline V gene encodes CDR1 SNHLY and CDR2 FYNNEI. CDR3 DNA sequence: TGTGCCAGCAGTGGGACGGAGTACGAGCAGTACTTC. Its protein is CASSGTEYEQYF.

This clonotype has just a few counts. The V and J genes are TRBV20-1 and TRBJ2-1; 12 bases are a match to TRBD2. Looked up from germline, CDR1 is DFQATT and CDR2 is SNEGSKA (reference sequence). The CDR3 sequence is 15 residues long. Losses at the gene ends were 0 bases for V and 9 bases for J; bases not matched to a gene: 6. CDR3 nucleotide sequence: TGCAGTGCTAGAGAGGCTAGCGGGAGGGCCGGTGAGCAGTTCTTC. Residues: CSAREASGRAGEQFF.

By its share, this clonotype is medium-sized (0.01 to 0.1%). J is TRBJ2-1 and V is TRBV29-1; perhaps TRBD1 as D (7 bases). The CDR3 runs to 12 residues. Per the germline V gene, CDR1 is SQVTM and CDR2 is ANQGSEA. The germline V and J ends were trimmed by 5 bases and 6 bases, with 11 bases remaining between them. CDR3 sequence: CSVRQGGNEQFF. The DNA of the CDR3 is TGCAGCGTTAGACAGGGAGGCAATGAGCAGTTCTTC.

Note on this clonotype: Given a much more abundant clone one base away, this may be a read error. V is TRBV6-5 and J is TRBJ1-3; 8 bases map to TRBD1. The CDR3 consists of 17 residues. Germline CDR1 MNHEY, CDR2 SVGAGI. The CDR3 reads CAGSSGQAPTSGNTIYF. The CDR3 DNA follows: TGTGCCGGCAGCTCGGGACAGGCTCCCACCTCTGGAAACACCATATATTTT.

In the case of this clonotype: The conserved phenylalanine or tryptophan is not found at the CDR3 terminus, so this likely reflects a read error. The chain is built from TRBV9 and TRBJ2-7; 7 bases match TRBD2. The CDR3 has 15 amino acids. The ends lost 0 bases at V and 6 bases at J; junction bases unmatched: 9. Per germline, CDR1 SGDLS and CDR2 YYNGEE. The CDR3 reads CASSVGGGSYREQYL. CDR3 DNA sequence: TGTGCCAGCAGCGTAGGAGGCGGGAGTTACCGCGAGCAGTACCTC.

This clonotype was seen a few times. The chain joins TRBV6-2 or TRBV6-3 to TRBJ2-7; D is undetermined. The CDR3 totals 14 residues. CDR1 MNHEY and CDR2 SVGEGT come from the germline V gene. Deletions cut 2 bases from V and 8 bases from J, with 16 bases between. The CDR3 reads CASSYGNAGGKQYF. CDR3 nucleotide sequence: TGTGCCAGCAGTTACGGCAACGCCGGTGGGAAGCAGTACTTC.